The entry that follows covers one T cell receptor (beta chain) sequence. The target antigen is unknown. This record comes from a study of long-term antiretroviral therapy in people with HIV. Study conclusions and caveats: Diversity remained lower than transplant donor controls, even though it increased after ART.

A v3.0 immunoSEQ assay was performed at survey level. The repertoire was sequenced with immunoSEQ multiplex PCR; TCRdb's copy has only in-frame clones and lacks some. The sample holds more than 25,000 clones, just over 90% seen once. In germline, CDR1 is LNHDA, CDR2 SQIVND (reference sequence). The CDR3 spans 12 residues. V was cut by 6 bases and J by 6 bases, with 9 bases left in between. This clonotype originated in a man between 18 and 29 years old with HIV. The chain couples TRBV19 to TRBJ1-5, with D possibly TRBD1 on 6 matching bases. The sample consisted of unsorted PBMCs, taken 3.1 years after starting antiretroviral therapy. DNA for the CDR3: TGTGCCAGTAGGGGGGGGGCTCAGCCCCAGCATTTT. This sequence encodes CASRGGAQPQHF.